This T cell receptor beta chain originates from a study of CD8 T cells in Susac syndrome. Reverse transcription of roughly 0.5 to 1 ug RNA used random hexamers. The immunoSEQ assay covered 54 Vbeta and 13 Jbeta segments for CDR3. TCRdb re-derived calls from the immunoSEQ multiplex PCR reads in MiXCR, one entry per CDR3 protein. The sample has 150,000 to 200,000 distinct CDR3 sequences, roughly 96% seen once. This CDR3 is 16 amino acids long. The germline V gene has CDR1 LNHDA and CDR2 SQIVND (reference sequence). J gave up 8 bases and V 4 bases, and 12 bases lay outside the gene matches. Sequencing targeted TCR beta in T cells from blood (CD8+ and CD4+). The patients who served as multiple sclerosis controls were treatment-naive and had stable or active relapsing-remitting disease that fulfilled the revised McDonald criteria. The CD8+ and CD4+ T cells were isolated magnetically using a negative isolation approach, whereas the TEMRA cells were enriched by FACS.

The chain couples TRBV19 to TRBJ2-1; TRBD2 matches 9 bases. The clonotype was recovered from a human donor with multiple sclerosis. The sequenced material came from CD4+ T cells from PBMCs. CDR3 DNA sequence: TGTGCCAGTAGTAGCCCCAGGGCGGGAGGGCTCGATGAGCAGTTCTTC. It specifies CASSSPRAGGLDEQFF.